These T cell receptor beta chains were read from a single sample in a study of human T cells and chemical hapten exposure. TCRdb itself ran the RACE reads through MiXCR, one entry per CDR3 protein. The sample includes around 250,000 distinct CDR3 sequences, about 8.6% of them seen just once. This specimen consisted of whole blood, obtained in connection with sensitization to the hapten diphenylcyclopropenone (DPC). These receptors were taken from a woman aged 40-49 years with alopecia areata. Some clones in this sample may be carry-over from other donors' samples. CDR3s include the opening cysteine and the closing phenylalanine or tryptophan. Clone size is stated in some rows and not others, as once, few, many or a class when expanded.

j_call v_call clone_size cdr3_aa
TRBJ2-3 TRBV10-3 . CAISSGAAQYF
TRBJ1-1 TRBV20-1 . CSATYFNTEAFF
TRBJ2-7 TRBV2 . CASSGASNEQYF
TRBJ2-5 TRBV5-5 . CASSSVGRETQYF
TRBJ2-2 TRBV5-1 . CASSLVVADTGELFF
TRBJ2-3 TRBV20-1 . CSARDSYTETQYF
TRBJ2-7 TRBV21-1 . CASGSGSGYEQYF
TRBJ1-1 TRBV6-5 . CASRDRAMGSEAFF
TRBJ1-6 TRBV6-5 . CASSYSTGTGNSPLHF
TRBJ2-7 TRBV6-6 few CASSYPLLF
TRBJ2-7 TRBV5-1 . CASSLTSGTIYEQYF
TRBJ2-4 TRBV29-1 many CSVAAGGAENIQYF
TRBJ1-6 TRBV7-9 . CASSALQGYNSPLHF
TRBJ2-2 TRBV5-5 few CASGSPSTGELFF
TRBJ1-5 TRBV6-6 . CASSPGAHQPQHF
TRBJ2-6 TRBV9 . CASSPRVSGANVLTF
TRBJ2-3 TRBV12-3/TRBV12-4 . CASSPRGPPDTQYF
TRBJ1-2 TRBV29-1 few CSVWPRTGAGYTF
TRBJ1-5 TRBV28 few CASSLPQGSMTNQPQHF
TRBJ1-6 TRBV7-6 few CASSFGAQGSPLHF
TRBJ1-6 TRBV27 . CASSLYRNNSPLHF
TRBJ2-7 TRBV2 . CASSYTGTDYEQYF
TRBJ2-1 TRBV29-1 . CSGYRGHEQFF
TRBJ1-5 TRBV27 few CASSLGNGARGGNQPQHF
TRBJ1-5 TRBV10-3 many CAISRDRGIGQPQHF
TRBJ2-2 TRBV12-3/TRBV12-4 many CASSLRLAVTGELFF
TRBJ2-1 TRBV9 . CASSPGQGSRNEQFF
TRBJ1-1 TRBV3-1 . CASSQEAHMNTEAFF
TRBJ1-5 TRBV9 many CASSVEVQGQPQHF
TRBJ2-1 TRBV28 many CASSRDTPNEQFF
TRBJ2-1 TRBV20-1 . CSARDPSGRAFYNEQFF
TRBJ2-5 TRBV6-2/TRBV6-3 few CASSTYRGSARETQYF
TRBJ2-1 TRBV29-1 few CSVEDPETSGSYYNEQFF
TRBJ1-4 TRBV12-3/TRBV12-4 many CASSRDNMEKLFF
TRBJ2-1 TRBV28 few CASKLGGSSYNEQFF
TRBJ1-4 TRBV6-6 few CASTAGLNEKLFF
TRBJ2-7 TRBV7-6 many CASSLDATGRSYEQYF
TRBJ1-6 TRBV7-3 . CATSLTTGSSYNSPLHF
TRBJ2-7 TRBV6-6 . CASRPAGNSYEQYF
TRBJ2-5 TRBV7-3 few CASSLGQPGETQYF
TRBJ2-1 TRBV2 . CASSDLGQGFNEQFF
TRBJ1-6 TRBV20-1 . CSARGAGLSSYNSPLHF
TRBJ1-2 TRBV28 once CASSFLQNYGYTF
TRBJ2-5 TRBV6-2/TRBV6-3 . CASTQGQGAGRETQYF
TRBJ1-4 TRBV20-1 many CSATETGSNEKLFF
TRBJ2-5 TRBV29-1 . CSVGRDQETQYF
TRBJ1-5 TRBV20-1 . CSAPRGGRSQPQHF
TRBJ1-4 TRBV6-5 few CASKGLRPINEKLFF